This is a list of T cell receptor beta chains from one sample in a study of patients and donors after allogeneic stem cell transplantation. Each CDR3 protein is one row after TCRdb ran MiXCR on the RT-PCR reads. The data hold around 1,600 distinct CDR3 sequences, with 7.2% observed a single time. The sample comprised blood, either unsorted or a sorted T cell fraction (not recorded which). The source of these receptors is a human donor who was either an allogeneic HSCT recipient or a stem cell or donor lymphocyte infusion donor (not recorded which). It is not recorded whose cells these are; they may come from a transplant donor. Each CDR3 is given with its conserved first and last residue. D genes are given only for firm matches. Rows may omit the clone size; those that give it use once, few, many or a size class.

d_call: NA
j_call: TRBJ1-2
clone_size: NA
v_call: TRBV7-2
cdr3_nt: TGTGCCAGCAGCTCATACATAGACAGCGGCTACACCTTC
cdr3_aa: CASSSYIDSGYTF

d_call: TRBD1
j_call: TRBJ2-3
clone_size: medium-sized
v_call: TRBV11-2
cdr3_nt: TGTGCCAGCAGCGAGGCCGGGACAGGGCTGCCAGATACGCAGTATTTT
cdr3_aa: CASSEAGTGLPDTQYF

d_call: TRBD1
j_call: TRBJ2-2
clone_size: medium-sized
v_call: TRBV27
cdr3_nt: TGTGCCAGCAGCCTCGACAGGGCGTACGACGGGGAGCTGTTTTTT
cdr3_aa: CASSLDRAYDGELFF

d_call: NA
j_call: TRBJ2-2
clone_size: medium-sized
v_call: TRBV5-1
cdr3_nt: TGCGCCAGCAGCGTCGGGCGGATCACCGGGGAGCTGTTTTTT
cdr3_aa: CASSVGRITGELFF

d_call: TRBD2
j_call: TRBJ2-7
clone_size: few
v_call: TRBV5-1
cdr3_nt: TGCGCCAGCAGCTTGGCCACCGGGACTATCTTAGAGCAGTACTTC
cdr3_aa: CASSLATGTILEQYF

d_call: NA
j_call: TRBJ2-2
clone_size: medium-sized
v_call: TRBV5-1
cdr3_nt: TGCGCCAGCAGCTTTAGCACCGGGGAGCTGTTTTTT
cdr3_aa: CASSFSTGELFF

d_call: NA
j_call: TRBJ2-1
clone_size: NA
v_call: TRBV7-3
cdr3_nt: TGTGCCACCCCGCATCCTGAGCAGTTCTTC
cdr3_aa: CATPHPEQFF

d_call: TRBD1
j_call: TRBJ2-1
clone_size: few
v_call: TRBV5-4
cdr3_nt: TGTGCCAGCAGGAAGACAGGGACGAATGAGCAGTTCTTC
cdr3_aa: CASRKTGTNEQFF

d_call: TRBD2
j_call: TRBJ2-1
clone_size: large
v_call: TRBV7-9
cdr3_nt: TGTGCCAGCAGCTTAGCGACTAGCGGTCAGTCGAGAAATGAGCAGTTCTTC
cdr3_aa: CASSLATSGQSRNEQFF

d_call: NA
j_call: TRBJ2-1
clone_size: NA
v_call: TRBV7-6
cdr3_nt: TGTGCCAGCAGCTTAGGTGGTGAAGCCGATGAGCAGTTCTTC
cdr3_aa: CASSLGGEADEQFF

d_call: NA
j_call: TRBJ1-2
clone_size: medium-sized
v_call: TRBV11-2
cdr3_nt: TGTGCCAGCAGCTTAGATCCGGCCGGGGTACCCGGCTACACCTTC
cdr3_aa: CASSLDPAGVPGYTF

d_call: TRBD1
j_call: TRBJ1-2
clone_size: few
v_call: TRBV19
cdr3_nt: TGTGCCAGTAAAGCGGGACAGGGGGACTATGGCTACACCTTC
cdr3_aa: CASKAGQGDYGYTF

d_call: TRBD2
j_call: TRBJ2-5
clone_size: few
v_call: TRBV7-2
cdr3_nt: TGTGCCAGCAGCGCGAGCGGGAGGGTGGAGGAGACCCAGTACTTC
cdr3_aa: CASSASGRVEETQYF

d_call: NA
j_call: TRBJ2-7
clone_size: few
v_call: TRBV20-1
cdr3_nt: TGCAGTGCGCCCGTGGGGGCAAACCCATCCTACGAGCAGTACTTC
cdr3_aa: CSAPVGANPSYEQYF

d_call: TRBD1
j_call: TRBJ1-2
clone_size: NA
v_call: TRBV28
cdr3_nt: TGTGCCAGCAGTCGACAGGGCCCTATGGGCTACACCTTC
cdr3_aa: CASSRQGPMGYTF

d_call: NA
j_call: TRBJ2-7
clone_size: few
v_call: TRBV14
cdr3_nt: TGTGCCAGCAGCCAATCTTTTGCCTCGCAGTACTTC
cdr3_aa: CASSQSFASQYF

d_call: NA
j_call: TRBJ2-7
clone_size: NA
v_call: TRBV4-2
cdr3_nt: TGTGCCAGCAGCCAGACAGCCTACGAGCAGTACTTC
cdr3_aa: CASSQTAYEQYF

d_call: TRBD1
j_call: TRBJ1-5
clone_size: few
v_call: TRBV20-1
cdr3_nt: TGCAGTGCTAAAGACAGGGAGAGGCAGCCCCAGCATTTT
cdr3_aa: CSAKDRERQPQHF

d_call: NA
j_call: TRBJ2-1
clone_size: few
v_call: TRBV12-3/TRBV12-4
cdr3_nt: TGTGCCAGCCGCTTGGCGGGGCGCAATGAGCAGTTCTTC
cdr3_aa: CASRLAGRNEQFF

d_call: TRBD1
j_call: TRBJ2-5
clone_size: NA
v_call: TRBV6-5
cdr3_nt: TGTGCCAGCAGTTACTCGGGACAGTTGGAGACCCAGTACTTC
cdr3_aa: CASSYSGQLETQYF

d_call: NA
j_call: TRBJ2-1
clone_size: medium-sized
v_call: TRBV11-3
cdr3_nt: TGTGCCAGCAGCTTAGGAGCTCAGCAGTTCTTC
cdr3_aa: CASSLGAQQFF

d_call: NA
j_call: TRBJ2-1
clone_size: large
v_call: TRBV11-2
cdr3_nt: TGTGCCAGCAGCTTAAGCCGGGATGAGCAGTTCTTC
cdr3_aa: CASSLSRDEQFF

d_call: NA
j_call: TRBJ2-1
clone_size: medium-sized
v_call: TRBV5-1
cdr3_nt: TGCGCCAGCAGCCCCCAGGGAGGCTTTAATGAGCAGTTCTTC
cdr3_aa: CASSPQGGFNEQFF

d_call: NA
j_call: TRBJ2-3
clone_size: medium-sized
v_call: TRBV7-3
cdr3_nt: TGTGCCAGCAGCTCCCCTAGCGCAGATACGCAGTATTTT
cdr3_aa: CASSSPSADTQYF